Reported below is one TCR beta chain. Its target is unknown. CDR1 is MDHEN, CDR2 SYDVKM, per germline. The CDR3 sequence is 16 residues long. Trimming removed 4 bases at V and 8 bases at J, with 20 bases between. The sample originates from a study of shared clonotypes between healthy human individuals. Findings and caveats of the study: Although depth was large, rarefaction showed that sequencing of the sorted subsets was incomplete. The genetic and exposure-history diversity represented was limited by few donors.

Genomic DNA per cell subset filled all wells of several immunoSEQ plates. Each replicate PCR on the sorted subsets used 200 to 250 ng DNA (around 30,000 T cell genomes). Profiling relied on immunoSEQ multiplex PCR, and the TCRdb table lists in-frame clones only, not all of them. The sample contains roughly 590,000 clones, 95% to 96% of which appear only once. As defined, naive CD8 cells were CD45RO-negative and positively selected for CCR7, with terminally differentiated effector memory CD45RA+ cells excluded. Sequences were obtained from naive CD8+ T cells sorted from blood. The origin of this receptor is a woman aged 30 to 39 in good health. J is TRBJ1-4 and V is TRBV28, with a tentative D call TRBD1 (5 bases). CDR3 sequence: CASSSMTEGHGEKLFF. The DNA of the CDR3 is TGTGCCAGCAGTTCTATGACAGAGGGCCATGGGGAAAAACTGTTTTTT.